The 25 T cell receptor beta chains given below trace back to one sample, sequenced in a study of blood T cell repertoires in COVID-19. The method was immunoSEQ multiplex PCR; TCRdb's version includes in-frame clones alone and lacks a portion of them. Of over 85,000 clones listed, about 88% were seen once; the top ten hold 3%. Sequencing was done on a sample of peripheral blood. All receptors derive from a man in his fifties with active or convalescent COVID-19.

The rearrangement links TRBV14 to TRBJ2-3; no reliable D call. CDR1 is SGHDN, CDR2 FVKESK, per germline. The CDR3 spans 15 residues. Trimming shortened V by 1 base and J by 2 bases, and 10 bases separated the two germline ends. CDR3 DNA sequence: TGTGCCAGCAGCCAAGGCCGACTGGACACAGATACGCAGTATTTT. It specifies CASSQGRLDTDTQYF. Complete variable domain (other parts from reference TRBV14 and TRBJ2-3): EAGVTQFPSHSVIEKGQTVTLRCDPISGHDNLYWYRRVMGKEIKFLLHFVKESKQDESGMPNNRFLAERTGGTYSTLKVQPAELEDSGVYFCASSQGRLDTDTQYFGPGTRLTVL.

The J gene is TRBJ2-5, the V gene TRBV24-1; 8 nucleotides match TRBD2. The CDR3 length is 14 residues. CDR1 is KGHDR, CDR2 SFDVKD, per germline. Trimming cost V 6 bases and J 3 bases; bases outside gene matches: 5. The CDR3 here is CATSSSGGEETQYF. The CDR3 bases are TGTGCCACCAGTTCCAGCGGGGGCGAAGAGACCCAGTACTTC.

This clone was seen only a few times. Other DNA sequences in this sample translate to the same CDR3. The V gene is TRBV11-2, the J gene TRBJ1-4; no clear D. Per germline, CDR1 SGHAT and CDR2 FQNNGV. This CDR3 is built from 13 residues. Trimming removed 1 base from V and 7 bases from J, with 7 bases in between. CDR3 coding DNA: TGTGCCAGCAGCTTAGGAGAGCGTGAAAAACTGTTTTTT. Amino acid sequence: CASSLGEREKLFF.

This clone was counted between two and nine times. The J gene is TRBJ1-2, the V gene TRBV7-2; 7 bases map to TRBD1. In germline, CDR1 is SGHTA, CDR2 FQGNSA. This CDR3 spans 17 amino acids. With V trimmed by 1 base and J by 4 bases, 12 bases remained unmatched. CDR3 nucleotide sequence: TGTGCCAGCAGCTTAGAGGGACAGATGTTTCGTGGCTATGGCTACACCTTC. Residues: CASSLEGQMFRGYGYTF.

This chain connects TRBV11-2 to TRBJ2-1; TRBD2 agrees at 7 bases. This CDR3 is built from 16 residues. Germline V gene sequence: CDR1 SGHAT, CDR2 FQNNGV. The junction had 10 bases not matched to a gene; V was cut back by 7 bases and J by 1 base. The CDR3 spells CASTRVQRGSYNEQFF. Written as DNA, the CDR3 is TGTGCCAGCACCCGAGTCCAGCGGGGTTCCTACAATGAGCAGTTCTTC.

The chain recombines TRBV5-1 with TRBJ2-7; no clear D gene. Germline loops: CDR1 SGHRS, CDR2 YFSETQ. The CDR3 has 15 residues. Trimming took 1 base from V and 2 from J, leaving 13 bases between them. CDR3 coding DNA: TGCGCCAGCAGCTTGTCGATAGAAGCGACCTACGAGCAGTACTTC. This encodes CASSLSIEATYEQYF.

The rearrangement uses TRBV4-3 and TRBJ2-7, with 10 positions matching TRBD2. Losses at the gene ends were 0 bases for V and 6 bases for J; bases not matched to a gene: 5. Germline-derived CDR1 and CDR2 are LGHNA and YSLEER. This CDR3 spans 15 amino acids. CDR3: CASSQERSGGAEQYF. The DNA for the CDR3 is TGCGCCAGCAGCCAAGAACGCAGCGGGGGGGCCGAGCAGTACTTC.

The V and J genes are TRBV18 and TRBJ2-5; TRBD1 matches at 8 bases. V was pared by 3 bases and J by 1 base, with 4 bases of the junction left unmatched. Germline loops: CDR1 KGHSH, CDR2 LQKENI. This CDR3 is built from 15 residues. CDR3 residues: CASSPRTGGQETQYF. The CDR3 DNA sequence: TGTGCCAGCTCACCGCGTACAGGGGGCCAAGAGACCCAGTACTTC.

CDR3 bases: TGTGCCAGCAGCCAAGCAGGGAACAATCAGCCCCAGCATTTT. As protein: CASSQAGNNQPQHF. The genes are TRBV14 and TRBJ1-5, with TRBD1 as a possible D gene (5 bases). The CDR3 loop spans 14 amino acids. Trimming pared 1 base from V and 3 bases from J, leaving 7 bases between. Germline CDR1 reads SGHDN; CDR2 reads FVKESK.

The chain recombines TRBV18 with TRBJ1-5; 8 bases line up with TRBD1. This CDR3 contains 16 residues. The V gene's germline CDR1 is KGHSH and CDR2 LQKENI. The junction had 7 bases not matched to a gene; V was cut back by 0 bases and J by 6 bases. Here the CDR3 DNA reads TGTGCCAGCTCACCACCAACAGGGGGTGGTAGTCAGCCCCAGCATTTT. The encoded protein is CASSPPTGGGSQPQHF.

The V call is TRBV12-3 or TRBV12-4, the J call TRBJ2-7; 8 bases are a match to TRBD2. This CDR3 region has 13 residues. The J segment lost 6 bases and the V segment lost 6 bases, leaving 7 bases of the junction unmatched. The CDR3, as DNA: TGTGCCAGCAGAGCAGGGACTAGATTCGAGCAGTACTTC. Its translation: CASRAGTRFEQYF.

DNA of the CDR3: TGTGCCAGCAGTCCCTGGGACAGGGGGCGGCCCTCCACAAGCACAGATACGCAGTATTTT. Protein product: CASSPWDRGRPSTSTDTQYF. The chain uses TRBV28 and TRBJ2-3; 12 nucleotides align to TRBD1. CDR1 and CDR2 (germline): MDHEN, SYDVKM. The V and J ends lost 5 bases and 0 bases, in that order; junction bases with no gene match: 15. The CDR3 length is 20 residues.

This chain uses TRBV7-9 with TRBJ1-2; 8 nucleotides align to TRBD1. The CDR3 contains 13 residues. With V trimmed by 5 bases and J by 5 bases, 4 bases remained unmatched. Germline assignment: CDR1 SEHNR and CDR2 FQNEAQ (reference sequence). Here the CDR3 DNA reads TGTGCCAGCAGCCTACAGGGGGAGTATGGCTACACCTTC. This codes for CASSLQGEYGYTF.

V and J are TRBV5-4 and TRBJ2-2, with D maybe TRBD1 (5 bases). Germline CDR1 and CDR2: SGHNT and YYREEE (reference sequence). V lost 2 bases, J lost 4 bases, and 9 bases lay in between. The CDR3 spans 14 residues. The CDR3, as DNA: TGTGCCAGCAGCTTTCAGGGTACCACCGGGGAGCTGTTTTTT. Translation gives CASSFQGTTGELFF.

This clone was observed once. In DNA, the CDR3 is TGCGCCAGCAGCTTGTCCTATAACCAAGACAGGGCTGGAAACACCATATATTTT. Translation: CASSLSYNQDRAGNTIYF. The chain links TRBV5-1 to TRBJ1-3; 7 positions match TRBD1. The CDR3 has 18 amino acids. In germline, CDR1 is SGHRS, CDR2 YFSETQ. V dropped 1 base and J dropped 2; count of bases not matched to a gene: 12. Filled out from reference TRBV5-1 and TRBJ1-3, the complete variable domain reads KAGVTQTPRYLIKTRGQQVTLSCSPISGHRSVSWYQQTPGQGLQFLFEYFSETQRNKGNFPGRFSGRQFSNSRSEMNVSTLELGDSALYLCASSLSYNQDRAGNTIYFGEGSWLTVV.

This chain uses TRBV5-6 with TRBJ2-5; a weak D match, TRBD1 (7 bases). Germline V gives CDR1 SGHDT, CDR2 YYEEEE. The CDR3 contains 16 residues. V was clipped by 4 bases and J by 0 bases, with 16 bases between them. The CDR3 is CASSPGDRVYQETQYF. CDR3 sequence (DNA): TGTGCCAGCAGCCCGGGGGACAGAGTCTACCAAGAGACCCAGTACTTC.

V gene TRBV9 combines with J gene TRBJ2-7, with a tentative D call TRBD1 (7 bases). Germline V CDR1 and CDR2: SGDLS, YYNGEE. This CDR3 region has 15 residues. Trimming shortened V by 0 bases and J by 3 bases, and 13 bases separated the two germline ends. This chain's CDR3 is CASSVVGGGSYEQYF. CDR3 nucleotide sequence: TGTGCCAGCAGCGTAGTTGGAGGGGGCAGCTACGAGCAGTACTTC. Together with reference TRBV9 and TRBJ2-7, the CDR3 gives the full variable domain: DSGVTQTPKHLITATGQRVTLRCSPRSGDLSVYWYQQSLDQGLQFLIQYYNGEERAKGNILERFSAQQFPDLHSELNLSSLELGDSALYFCASSVVGGGSYEQYFGPGTRLTVT.

V is TRBV7-9 and J is TRBJ2-1; possible D gene TRBD2, 5 bases. The CDR3 has 14 amino acids. V lost 4 bases, J lost 12 bases, and 19 bases lay in between. Germline values: CDR1 SEHNR, CDR2 FQNEAQ (reference sequence). This CDR3 reads CASSSLARASRQFF. The CDR3, as DNA: TGTGCCAGCAGCTCGTTAGCGCGGGCCAGCCGGCAGTTCTTC.

The chain combines TRBV12-3 or TRBV12-4 with TRBJ2-1, with no clear D. CDR3 length: 11 residues. Trimming removed 6 bases at V and 4 bases at J, with 4 bases between. CDR3 region: CASSYYNEQFF. As DNA, the CDR3 is TGTGCCAGCAGCTATTACAATGAGCAGTTCTTC.

V usage is TRBV21-1 and J usage is TRBJ1-3; the table assigns TRBD1, which was not confirmed against the DNA. TRBV21-1 is flagged as a pseudogene. The CDR3 spans 15 residues. As DNA, the CDR3 is TGTGCCAGCAGCAAGAGGACAAGGTTCGGAAACACCATATATTTT. Translation: CASSKRTRFGNTIYF.

The chain recombines TRBV2 with TRBJ2-7; no definite D call. Trimming left V 9 bases short and J 0 bases short, with 15 bases between. This CDR3 contains 14 residues. Germline CDR1 and CDR2: SNHLY and FYNNEI. For the CDR3, the DNA is TGTGCCAGTAAGGAGACCGTGAGCTCCTACGAGCAGTACGTC. The encoded protein is CASKETVSSYEQYV.

The rearrangement links TRBV19 to TRBJ2-7, with 8 bases identical to TRBD1. V lost 7 bases to trimming and J lost 5 bases; unmatched junction nucleotides: 4. Germline assignment: CDR1 LNHDA and CDR2 SQIVND (reference sequence). The CDR3 is made up of 12 amino acids. CDR3 DNA sequence: TGTGCCAGTATGGGGACAGGTAACGAGCAGTACTTC. It translates to CASMGTGNEQYF.

The J gene is TRBJ2-1, the V gene TRBV10-3, with a possible D match to TRBD1 (5 bases). Per the germline V gene, CDR1 is ENHRY and CDR2 is SYGVKD. The CDR3 runs to 14 residues. Deletions cut 6 bases from V and 6 bases from J, with 15 bases between. The CDR3 here is CAISQGAPGNEQFF. CDR3 coding DNA: TGTGCCATCAGCCAAGGGGCCCCTGGCAATGAGCAGTTCTTC.

This clone turned up a few times. The chain joins TRBV5-4 to TRBJ1-2; D is uncertain. The CDR3 spans 13 residues. The V and J ends lost 3 bases and 2 bases respectively, with 8 bases between them. Germline V gene data show CDR1 as SGHNT and CDR2 as YYREEE (reference sequence). The CDR3 here is CASSSTGNYGYTF. The CDR3 DNA reads as TGTGCCAGCAGCTCGACGGGAAACTATGGCTACACCTTC.

The chain combines TRBV5-6 with TRBJ1-1; unclear D gene. Germline CDR1 reads SGHDT; CDR2 reads YYEEEE. The ends were cut back, 1 base at V and 5 bases at J, with 6 bases in the middle. The CDR3 consists of 12 residues. CDR3 nucleotide sequence: TGTGCCAGCAGCTTGCAGTTAACTGAAGCTTTCTTT. It yields the protein CASSLQLTEAFF.